These 13 T cell receptor beta chains were all obtained from the same sample, sequenced in a study of cytomegalovirus exposure and HLA in healthy donors. PCR involved 60 Vbeta and 13 Jbeta primers. The protocol was immunoSEQ multiplex PCR, while the TCRdb copy is restricted to in-frame clones and leaves out a portion. The repertoire holds approximately 88,000 clones, with approximately 77% as singletons. What was sequenced was PBMCs. The origin of the receptors is a man under 40 in good health and CMV-seronegative.

The chain joins TRBV21-1 to TRBJ2-2; the table's D gene call, TRBD1, was not cross checked with the DNA. TRBV21-1 is a recognized pseudogene. The CDR3 covers 19 residues. The CDR3 DNA reads TGTGCCAGCAGCAAAGAGGAAGGTAGGGGGACAGGGAGGGCCGGGGAGCTGTTTTTT. It is translated as CASSKEEGRGTGRAGELFF.

The rearrangement links TRBV6-5 to TRBJ1-1; D unresolved. CDR1 is MNHEY and CDR2 is SVGAGI in the germline V gene. V was pared by 3 bases and J by 1 base, with 9 bases between. CDR3 length: 14 amino acids. The CDR3 sequence: CASSYGGTNTEAFF. CDR3 bases: TGTGCCAGCAGTTATGGAGGAACGAACACTGAAGCTTTCTTT.

The chain links TRBV28 to TRBJ2-5, with TRBD1 identical over 10 bases. The tail of the sequence fits TRBJ2-7 better, so the J call may be wrong. The CDR3 totals 15 residues. Germline CDR1 reads MDHEN; CDR2 reads SYDVKM. The CDR3 sequence is CASLRPGQGFDEQYF. CDR3 bases: TGTGCCAGCTTACGTCCGGGACAGGGGTTTGACGAGCAGTACTTC.

The chain joins TRBV11-2 to TRBJ1-4, with 9 bases identical to TRBD1. Germline V gene data show CDR1 as SGHAT and CDR2 as FQNNGV. This CDR3 contains 14 residues. V dropped 5 bases and J dropped 8; count of bases not matched to a gene: 6. CDR3 DNA sequence: TGTGCCAGCAGCCAACAGGGGGCGGTGGAAAAACTGTTTTTT. This codes for CASSQQGAVEKLFF.

V gene TRBV6-4 combines with J gene TRBJ2-1; D might be TRBD1 (6 bases). The germline CDR1 and CDR2 sequences are MRHNA and SNTAGT. Trimming took off 5 bases at V and 4 bases at J, with 15 bases between the two ends. The CDR3 spans 15 residues. The CDR3 loop is CASSLGRGDYNEQFF. CDR3 bases: TGTGCCAGCAGTCTAGGCAGGGGCGATTACAATGAGCAGTTCTTC.

This rearrangement joins TRBV28 to TRBJ2-7; 11 nucleotides align to TRBD1. The germline CDR1 and CDR2 sequences are MDHEN and SYDVKM. The CDR3 spans 13 residues. Trimming removed 6 bases from V and 4 bases from J; junction bases left unmatched: 2. The DNA of the CDR3 is TGTGCCAGCAGCGGGACAGGGGGGTACGAGCAGTACTTC. Translated: CASSGTGGYEQYF.

V is TRBV5-1 and J is TRBJ2-3; 8 nucleotides match TRBD2. Losses at the gene ends were 5 bases for V and 0 bases for J; bases not matched to a gene: 14. CDR3 length: 18 amino acids. Germline values: CDR1 SGHRS, CDR2 YFSETQ. CDR3 nucleotides: TGCGCCAGCAGACGAATTAACATCGGGGGGGGTAGCACAGATACGCAGTATTTT. Its translation: CASRRINIGGGSTDTQYF. Filled out from reference TRBV5-1 and TRBJ2-3, the complete variable domain reads KAGVTQTPRYLIKTRGQQVTLSCSPISGHRSVSWYQQTPGQGLQFLFEYFSETQRNKGNFPGRFSGRQFSNSRSEMNVSTLELGDSALYLCASRRINIGGGSTDTQYFGPGTRLTVL.

The chain joins TRBV18 to TRBJ1-5, with 11 bases identical to TRBD1. V was clipped by 3 bases and J by 6 bases; unmatched bases: 4. CDR1 KGHSH and CDR2 LQKENI come from the germline V gene. CDR3 length: 15 residues. The CDR3 region is CASSPSGTGGQPQHF. Written as DNA, the CDR3 is TGTGCCAGCTCACCCTCTGGGACAGGGGGTCAGCCCCAGCATTTT.

The rearrangement uses TRBV5-4 and TRBJ1-2, with TRBD1 matching over 7 bases. There are 18 residues in the CDR3. Trimming took 2 bases from V and 0 from J; bases not matched to a gene: 13. Germline CDR1 reads SGHNT; CDR2 reads YYREEE (reference sequence). The CDR3 DNA is TGTGCCAGCAGCTTTGACGTTGGGACAGAGCACTCTAACTATGGCTACACCTTC. Amino acids: CASSFDVGTEHSNYGYTF. Variable domain in full (rest from reference TRBV5-4 and TRBJ1-2): ETGVTQSPTHLIKTRGQQVTLRCSSQSGHNTVSWYQQALGQGPQFIFQYYREEENGRGNFPPRFSGLQFPNYSSELNVNALELDDSALYLCASSFDVGTEHSNYGYTFGSGTRLTVV.

The rearrangement uses TRBV18 and TRBJ2-7; unclear D gene. Per germline, CDR1 KGHSH and CDR2 LQKENI. CDR3 length: 13 amino acids. V was trimmed by 1 base and J by 1 base, leaving 5 bases between them. The CDR3 loop reads CASSPRPSYEQYF. The CDR3 nucleotides are TGTGCCAGCTCACCACGGCCATCCTACGAGCAGTACTTC.

This chain uses TRBV28 with TRBJ2-6; D remains ambiguous. V was pared by 7 bases and J by 0 bases, with 7 bases between. CDR3 size: 14 residues. Per germline, CDR1 MDHEN and CDR2 SYDVKM. CDR3 region: CASKQPSGANVLTF. For the CDR3, the DNA is TGTGCCAGCAAGCAACCCTCTGGGGCCAACGTCCTGACTTTC.

J is TRBJ1-1 and V is TRBV25-1, with 9 bases that match TRBD1. After removal of 6 bases from V and 1 base from J, the junction contained 3 bases not matched to a gene. Germline V gene sequence: CDR1 MGHDK, CDR2 SYGVNS. The CDR3 is made up of 14 amino acids. The DNA of the CDR3 is TGTGCCAGCAGATTGGACAGGGGGAACACTGAAGCTTTCTTT. Translation gives CASRLDRGNTEAFF.

The table lists this clone with a few counts. The chain employs TRBV5-4 and TRBJ2-7; 10 positions match TRBD1. Germline assignment: CDR1 SGHNT and CDR2 YYREEE (reference sequence). V lost 1 base to trimming and J lost 5 bases; unmatched junction nucleotides: 6. This CDR3 is built from 15 residues. The chain's CDR3 is CASSLTTGGSDEQYF. CDR3 DNA: TGTGCCAGCAGCTTGACGACAGGGGGCTCGGACGAGCAGTACTTC.